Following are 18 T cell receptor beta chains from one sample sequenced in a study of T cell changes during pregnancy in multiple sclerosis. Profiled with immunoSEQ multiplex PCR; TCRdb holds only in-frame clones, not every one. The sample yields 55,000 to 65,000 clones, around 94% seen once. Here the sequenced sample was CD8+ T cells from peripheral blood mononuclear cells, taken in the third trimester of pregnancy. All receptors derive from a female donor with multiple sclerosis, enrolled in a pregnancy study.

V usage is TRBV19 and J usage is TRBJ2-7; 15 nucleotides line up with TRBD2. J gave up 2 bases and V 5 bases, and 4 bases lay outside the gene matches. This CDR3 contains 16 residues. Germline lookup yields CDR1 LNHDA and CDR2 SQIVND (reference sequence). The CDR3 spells CASSFGLAGGPYEQYF. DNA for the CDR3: TGTGCCAGTAGTTTTGGACTAGCGGGAGGGCCCTACGAGCAGTACTTC.

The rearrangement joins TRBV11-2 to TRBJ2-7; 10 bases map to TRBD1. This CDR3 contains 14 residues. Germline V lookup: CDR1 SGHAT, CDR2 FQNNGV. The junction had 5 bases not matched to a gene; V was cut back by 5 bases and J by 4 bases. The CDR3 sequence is CASSPGTGEYEQYF. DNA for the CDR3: TGTGCCAGCAGCCCCGGGACAGGGGAGTACGAGCAGTACTTC.

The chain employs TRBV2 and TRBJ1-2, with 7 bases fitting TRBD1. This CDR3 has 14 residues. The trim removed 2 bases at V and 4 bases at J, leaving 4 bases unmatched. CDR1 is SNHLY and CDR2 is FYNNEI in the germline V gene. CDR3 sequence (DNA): TGTGCCAGCAGTGAATCTGGGACAGCCTATGGCTACACCTTC. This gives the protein CASSESGTAYGYTF.

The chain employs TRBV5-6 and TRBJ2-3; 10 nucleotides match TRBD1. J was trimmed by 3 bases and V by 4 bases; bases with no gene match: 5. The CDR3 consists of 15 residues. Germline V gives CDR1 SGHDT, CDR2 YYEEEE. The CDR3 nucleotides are TGTGCCAGCAGCACCGGGACAGGGGCTACAGATACGCAGTATTTT. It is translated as CASSTGTGATDTQYF.

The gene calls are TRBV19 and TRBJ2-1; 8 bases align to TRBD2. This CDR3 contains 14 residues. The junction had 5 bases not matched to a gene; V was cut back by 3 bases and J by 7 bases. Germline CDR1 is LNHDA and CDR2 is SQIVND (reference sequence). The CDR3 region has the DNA TGTGCCAGTAGTATCCGGGGGGGTTGGAATGAGCAGTTCTTC. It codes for CASSIRGGWNEQFF.

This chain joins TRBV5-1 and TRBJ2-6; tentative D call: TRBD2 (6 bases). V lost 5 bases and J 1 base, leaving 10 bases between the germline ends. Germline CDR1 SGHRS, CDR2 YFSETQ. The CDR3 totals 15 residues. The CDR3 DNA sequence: TGCGCCAGCAGGGGGGGAGGATCTGGGGCCAACGTCCTGACTTTC. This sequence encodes CASRGGGSGANVLTF.

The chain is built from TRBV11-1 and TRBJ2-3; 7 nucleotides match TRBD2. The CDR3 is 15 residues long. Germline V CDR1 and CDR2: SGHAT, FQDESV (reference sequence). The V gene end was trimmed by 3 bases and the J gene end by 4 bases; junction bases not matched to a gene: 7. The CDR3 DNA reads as TGTGCCAGCAGCTTCGTCGGGGGGATCTCAGATACGCAGTATTTT. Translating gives CASSFVGGISDTQYF.

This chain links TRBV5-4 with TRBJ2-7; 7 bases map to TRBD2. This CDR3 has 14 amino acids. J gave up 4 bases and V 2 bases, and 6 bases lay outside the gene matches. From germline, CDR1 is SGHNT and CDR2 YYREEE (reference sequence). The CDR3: CASSLGLAEYEQYF. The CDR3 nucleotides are TGTGCCAGCAGCTTAGGGCTAGCGGAGTACGAGCAGTACTTC.

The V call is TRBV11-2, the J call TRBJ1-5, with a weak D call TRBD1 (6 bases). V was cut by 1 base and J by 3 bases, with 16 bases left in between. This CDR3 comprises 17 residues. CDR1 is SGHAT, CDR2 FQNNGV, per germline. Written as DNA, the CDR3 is TGTGCCAGCAGCTTAGGAGGGGGGGGCTTAAACAATCAGCCCCAGCATTTT. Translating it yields CASSLGGGGLNNQPQHF.

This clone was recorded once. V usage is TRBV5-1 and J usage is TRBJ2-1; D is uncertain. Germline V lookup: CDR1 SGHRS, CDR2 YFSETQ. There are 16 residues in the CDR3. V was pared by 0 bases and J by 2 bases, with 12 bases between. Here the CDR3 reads CASSLEHPLAYNEQFF. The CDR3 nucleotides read TGCGCCAGCAGCTTGGAACATCCCTTGGCCTACAATGAGCAGTTCTTC. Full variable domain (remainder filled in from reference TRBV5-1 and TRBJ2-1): KAGVTQTPRYLIKTRGQQVTLSCSPISGHRSVSWYQQTPGQGLQFLFEYFSETQRNKGNFPGRFSGRQFSNSRSEMNVSTLELGDSALYLCASSLEHPLAYNEQFFGPGTRLTVL.

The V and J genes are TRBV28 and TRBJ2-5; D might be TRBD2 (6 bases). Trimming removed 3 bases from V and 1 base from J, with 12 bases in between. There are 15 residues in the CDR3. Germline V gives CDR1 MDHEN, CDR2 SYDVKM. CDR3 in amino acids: CASSLLGGGQETQYF. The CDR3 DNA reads TGTGCCAGCAGTTTGTTGGGAGGTGGCCAAGAGACCCAGTACTTC.

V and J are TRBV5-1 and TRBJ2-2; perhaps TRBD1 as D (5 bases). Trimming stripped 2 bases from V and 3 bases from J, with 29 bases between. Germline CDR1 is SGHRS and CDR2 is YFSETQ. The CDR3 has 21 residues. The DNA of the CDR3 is TGCGCCAGCAGCTTAAGTATCGGACAATCAAACCTCCGATCCTACACCGGGGAGCTGTTTTTT. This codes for CASSLSIGQSNLRSYTGELFF.

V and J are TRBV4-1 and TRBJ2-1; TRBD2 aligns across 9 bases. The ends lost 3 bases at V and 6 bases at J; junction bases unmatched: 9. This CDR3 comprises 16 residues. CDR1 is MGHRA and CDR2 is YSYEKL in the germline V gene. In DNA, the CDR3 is TGCGCCAGCAGCCACATAGGCCCAGCGGGAGGCAATGAGCAGTTCTTC. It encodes CASSHIGPAGGNEQFF.

The CDR3 reads CASSTGFETQYF. For the CDR3, the DNA is TGTGCCAGTAGTACAGGGTTTGAGACCCAGTACTTC. This chain connects TRBV19 to TRBJ2-5; D might be TRBD1 (5 bases). The CDR3 runs 12 residues. Germline CDR1 and CDR2: LNHDA and SQIVND (reference sequence). V lost 4 bases to trimming and J lost 5 bases, with 8 bases between them.

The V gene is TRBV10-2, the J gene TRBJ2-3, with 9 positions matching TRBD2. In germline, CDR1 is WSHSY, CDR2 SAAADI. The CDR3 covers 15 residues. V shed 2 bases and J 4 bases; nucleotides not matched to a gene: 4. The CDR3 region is CASSEAGGPADTQYF. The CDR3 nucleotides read TGCGCCAGCAGTGAGGCGGGAGGGCCCGCAGATACGCAGTATTTT.

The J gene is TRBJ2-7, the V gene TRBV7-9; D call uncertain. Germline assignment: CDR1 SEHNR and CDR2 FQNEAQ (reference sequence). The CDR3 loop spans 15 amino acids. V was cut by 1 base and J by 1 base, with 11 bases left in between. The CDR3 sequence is CASSLGASASYEQYF. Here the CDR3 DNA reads TGTGCCAGCAGCTTAGGGGCGTCAGCATCCTACGAGCAGTACTTC.

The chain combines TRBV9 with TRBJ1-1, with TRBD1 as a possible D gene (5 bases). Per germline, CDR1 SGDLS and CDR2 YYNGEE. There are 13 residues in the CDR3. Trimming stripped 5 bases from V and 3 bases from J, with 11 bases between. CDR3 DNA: TGTGCCAGCAGTCCGGGGGGGGACACTGAAGCTTTCTTT. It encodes CASSPGGDTEAFF.

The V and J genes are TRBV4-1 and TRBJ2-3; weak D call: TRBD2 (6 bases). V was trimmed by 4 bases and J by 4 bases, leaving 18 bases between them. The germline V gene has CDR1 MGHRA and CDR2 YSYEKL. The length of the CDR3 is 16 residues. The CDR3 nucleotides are TGCGCCAGCAGCCCTTTAGCGGTCCCTGCCCCAGATACGCAGTATTTT. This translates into CASSPLAVPAPDTQYF.